This paragraph reports one TCR beta chain. This clonotype was detected many times. What this receptor recognizes is not known. It has no much larger one-base neighbor in the sample; base qualities were not kept. Unmatched junction bases come to 12, with V trimmed by 5 bases and J by 10 bases. Measured from the cysteine to the phenylalanine, the CDR3 is 16 residues long. Only the CDR3 DNA is retained, 48 bases long and in frame from the first base. The source of the sample is a study of regulatory T cells in long-lasting Graves disease (TCRdb year 2021). With respect to the entire study: Antithyroid drugs had been taken for less than 3 months by newly diagnosed Graves' disease patients. Persistent Graves' disease patients were compared with newly diagnosed Graves' disease patients by peripheral blood TCR sequencing and RNA sequencing. The study took place in China and was registered as a clinical trial. A total of roughly 33 samples underwent TCR sequencing: about 13 from persistent and around 20 from newly diagnosed Graves' disease patients.

Library method: multiplex PCR. These reads were obtained on an Illumina HiSeq 4000. To build TCR beta libraries, CDR3 regions were amplified by Arm-PCR using iRepertoire HTBI primers. Before sequencing, the PCR products went through gel purification. In the authors' own workflow: Gene usage analysis of CDR3 amino acid clonotypes relied on the roughly 58 TRBV and about 13 TRBJ segments identified across samples. COPE and FqMerger were used to merge filtered high-quality paired reads into contigs. BLAST was used to align contigs to IMGT TRBV, TRBD and TRBJ reference genes, with CDR3 defined following IMGT. Any clonotype with a frequency above 0.1% was classified as a highly expanded clone. Shannon entropy served as the measure of repertoire diversity, while the Gini coefficient captured V-J evenness. Clonotypes shared by more than one individual were considered public. TCRdb passed the public sequencing reads through fastp at Q25 and MiXCR, retaining productive beta sequences. Records with the same CDR3 protein are collapsed into one entry carrying the most frequent genes and DNA. TCRdb's processing, not the authors', yielded these V and J calls. For this sample the table gives roughly 500,000 distinct CDR3 sequences, of which roughly 13% were detected only once. The ten biggest clones cover more than 8.5% of the sample.

General conclusions and limits of the study: The study examined only peripheral blood because the primary lesion, thyroid tissue, could not be accessed. Persistent disease showed preferential use of TRBV28, TRBJ1-2 and TRBJ2-5, whereas newly diagnosed disease favored TRBV20-1 and TRBJ2-1. Sequencing and analysis were limited to the TCR beta chain. The authors acknowledged the small sample size as a limitation that may reduce accuracy. A larger number of public clonotypes was shared among persistent patients (under 3,000) than among newly diagnosed patients (around 970). Compared with newly diagnosed patients, persistent Graves' disease patients had lower TCR Shannon entropy and fewer highly expanded clones, which suggests clonal expansion.

Taken with the paper, the label for time point translates to: newly diagnosed GD, antithyroid drugs for less than 3 months. For both TCR sequencing and RNA sequencing, RNA was extracted from PBMCs in TRIzol. The diagnosis of Graves' disease was made according to American Thyroid Association guidelines. Patients for the study were recruited at an endocrinology department in Xi'an, China. Each patient gave 8.5 to 9.5 milliliters of peripheral blood, collected in an EDTA anticoagulant tube. PBMCs were isolated by Ficoll Paque Plus density gradient separation without further T cell sorting. An Agilent 2100 Bioanalyzer and agarose gel were used to assess RNA quality, and a NanoDrop 2000 was used to measure RNA concentration. These data were also filed under a second study, of T cells in Graves' hyperthyroidism and ophthalmopathy. The second source states: Stable Graves' hyperthyroidism was defined as the absence of progression to ophthalmopathy over 18 months of follow-up. The hyperthyroidism patients were between 18 and 65 years old and newly diagnosed, with a disease duration of less than 2 months. The study excluded patients with uncontrolled infections, other autoimmune diseases, pregnancy or lactation. Diagnoses were based on clinical symptoms, serum thyroxine and TRAb, thyroid ultrasound and orbital computed tomography. For the first round of RT-PCR on the TCR CDR3, the HTBI primer set was used together with the Qiagen OneStep RT-PCR kit. Most expanded thyroid clonotypes (frequency above 0.001) were also detected in blood, suggesting blood repertoires may reflect thyroid immune responses. Ophthalmopathy was separated from stable hyperthyroidism by a 13 V-J signature model, with just over 85% sensitivity and approximately 84% specificity obtained in cross-validation and 80%/75% obtained in testing. In validation, progression to ophthalmopathy was predicted by the model with 70% to 71% sensitivity and 72% to 85% specificity, a median of roughly six months before onset. TCR V-J signatures able to tell the groups apart were searched for in a discovery cohort of 95 or so patients, of whom fewer than 45 had Graves' ophthalmopathy and about 60 had stable Graves' hyperthyroidism. Whether ophthalmopathy could be predicted prospectively was tested in an independent validation cohort made up of under 20 hyperthyroidism patients plus 17 patients who later progressed to ophthalmopathy. The 100 discovery patients were randomly split 7:3 into training and test sets. In over five Graves' hyperthyroidism patients, the study also compared T-cell repertoires from thyroid tissue with T-cell repertoires from blood. Once sampling was done, hyperthyroidism patients were given methimazole at a starting dose of 30 mg daily, whereas ophthalmopathy patients were given high-dose intravenous methylprednisolone. Libraries were constructed in a second round of multiplex PCR, after which size selection and purification were performed. Libraries were sequenced paired-end with 100 bp reads on an Illumina HiSeq2000. SOAPnuke was used to process the raw data, removing reads that contained adapters or uncalled bases, had a mean Phred below 15, or lacked an exact match to the constant primer or identifier. COPE v1.2.5 was used to merge the high-quality paired reads, and each unique nucleotide sequence was defined as a clonotype. MiTCR v1.1 was used to align the clonotypes against IMGT TRBV, TRBD and TRBJ reference segments. The analysis included only V-J combinations with a frequency above 0.0001, which together covered approximately 99% of the repertoires. A TCS score was defined as the ratio between F50 (clonal expansion) and ExV (chaos), using BLOSUM62-based TCRdist between CDR3 peptides within each V-J. Welch's t-statistics and random forest reduced approximately 520 V-J features to about 13, which were used in a naive Bayes classifier (R e1071). No statistical method was used to set the sample size in advance, and investigators knew the group allocation. The paper reports TCR Vbeta CDR3 sequencing of over 120 peripheral blood samples: approximately 41 ophthalmopathy, about 75 hyperthyroidism and roughly 17 progressor patients.

The origin of this receptor is a man in his thirties or forties with Graves disease. Donor details come from another sample of the same person, matched by shared clones. Sequenced material: peripheral blood mononuclear cells (PBMCs), taken at new diagnosis, from a patient treated with antithyroid drugs. The chain is assembled from TRBV12-3 or TRBV12-4 and TRBJ2-1, and 12 junction bases match TRBD2. The nucleotide sequence reads as follows: TGTGCCAGCAGTCCCCTGGATACTAGCGGGAGGAGGGAGCAGTTCTTC. This yields the protein CASSPLDTSGRREQFF.